Listed below are T cell receptor beta chains from one sample, sequenced in a study of Graves' ophthalmopathy and Graves' hyperthyroidism. TCRdb itself ran the multiplex PCR reads through MiXCR, one entry per CDR3 protein. This sample yields about 420,000 distinct CDR3 sequences, of which under 25% are seen a single time; approximately 3% belongs to the top ten. The sample taken for sequencing was peripheral blood. The receptors here all came from a woman aged 18-29 years with stable Graves' hyperthyroidism. Both conserved end residues are part of each CDR3. The D gene is left open where the match is weak. Clone size, where shown, is once, few, many, or a class for clones that have expanded.

j_gene	v_gene	abundance	d_gene	CDR3aa	CDR3nt
TRBJ1-1	TRBV4-3	many	NA	CASSHLGTEAFF	TGCGCCAGCAGCCATCTTGGGACAGAAGCTTTCTTT
TRBJ2-5	TRBV29-1	many	TRBD1	CSAGQEQETQYF	TGCAGCGCCGGACAGGAACAAGAGACCCAGTACTTC
TRBJ1-6	TRBV20-1	many	NA	CSARDLGSPLHF	TGCAGTGCTAGAGATCTCGGTTCACCCCTCCACTTT
TRBJ1-1	TRBV19	many	NA	CASSPPISTWREAFF	TGTGCCAGTAGTCCCCCAATCTCGACCTGGAGGGAAGCTTTCTTT
TRBJ1-2	TRBV27	NA	NA	CASSLIGQPENYGYTF	TGTGCCAGCAGTTTAATCGGACAGCCTGAAAACTATGGCTACACCTTC
TRBJ2-3	TRBV6-4	many	NA	CASSERLDTDTQYF	TGTGCCAGCAGTGAGAGACTAGACACAGATACGCAGTATTTT
TRBJ1-1	TRBV30	NA	NA	CAWNRAMNTEAFF	TGTGCCTGGAACAGGGCCATGAACACTGAAGCTTTCTTT
TRBJ2-2	TRBV10-3	many	NA	CAIGGRGGDTGELFF	TGTGCCATCGGCGGACGAGGGGGTGACACCGGGGAGCTGTTTTTT
TRBJ1-1	TRBV4-3	many	NA	CASSRSGLRTEAFF	TGCGCCAGCAGCCGGAGCGGGTTGAGGACTGAAGCTTTCTTT
TRBJ2-2	TRBV12-3/TRBV12-4	many	TRBD1	CASSPTGGIGELFF	TGTGCCAGCAGCCCCACAGGGGGGATCGGGGAGCTGTTTTTT
TRBJ2-7	TRBV9	few	TRBD2	CASSLNSGSSYEQYF	TGTGCCAGCAGCTTGAATAGCGGGAGCTCCTACGAGCAGTACTTC
TRBJ1-6	TRBV20-1	NA	TRBD1	CSASHRGGGSPLHF	TGCAGTGCTAGTCACAGGGGAGGAGGCTCACCCCTCCACTTT
TRBJ2-7	TRBV20-1	NA	NA	CSARAGSEQYF	TGCAGTGCTAGAGCAGGTTCCGAGCAGTACTTC
TRBJ1-6	TRBV6-5	many	NA	CASSYSGGLYGYNSPLHF	TGTGCCAGCAGTTACTCCGGGGGGTTGTATGGGTATAATTCACCCCTCCACTTT
TRBJ1-2	TRBV4-2	few	TRBD1	CASSPQNAGGLYGYTF	TGTGCCAGCAGCCCCCAAAATGCAGGGGGCCTCTATGGCTACACCTTC
TRBJ2-2	TRBV12-3/TRBV12-4	many	NA	CASSPKAGVDTGELFF	TGTGCCAGCAGTCCGAAGGCCGGAGTCGACACCGGGGAGCTGTTTTTT
TRBJ1-1	TRBV11-2	many	NA	CASSLLRSWSREGAFF	TGTGCCAGCAGTCTCCTTAGATCTTGGTCTAGGGAGGGAGCTTTCTTT
TRBJ2-7	TRBV6-2/TRBV6-3	many	NA	CASSPLYLETDSYEQYF	TGTGCCAGCAGTCCTCTATACTTGGAAACGGACTCCTACGAGCAGTACTTC
TRBJ2-7	TRBV7-3	many	TRBD1	CASSDRGRKNEQYF	TGTGCCAGCAGTGACAGGGGGCGGAAAAACGAGCAGTACTTC
TRBJ1-5	TRBV12-3/TRBV12-4	many	TRBD1	CASSLGRGLNQPQHF	TGTGCCAGCAGTTTGGGAAGGGGGCTTAATCAGCCCCAGCATTTT
TRBJ2-2	TRBV4-1	many	TRBD2	CASSQEASGANTGELFF	TGCGCCAGCAGCCAAGAGGCTAGCGGGGCGAACACCGGGGAGCTGTTTTTT
TRBJ2-7	TRBV28	many	TRBD2	CATSRGASDEQYF	TGTGCCACCTCGCGGGGGGCGTCGGACGAGCAGTACTTC
TRBJ1-2	TRBV5-6	many	NA	CASSLGRDGTLLYGYTF	TGTGCCAGCAGCTTGGGACGGGACGGGACATTACTCTATGGCTACACCTTC
TRBJ2-3	TRBV12-3/TRBV12-4	many	NA	CASSFDDTQYF	TGTGCCAGCAGTTTTGACGATACGCAGTATTTT
TRBJ1-1	TRBV6-2/TRBV6-3	many	NA	CASRAAGLGTEAFF	TGTGCCAGCAGGGCCGCGGGCCTCGGCACTGAAGCTTTCTTT
TRBJ1-1	TRBV27	many	TRBD1	CATHRGTEAFF	TGTGCCACCCACAGGGGGACTGAAGCTTTCTTT
TRBJ2-7	TRBV2	many	TRBD2	CASGDRGLAGREQYF	TGTGCCAGCGGGGACAGGGGACTAGCGGGTAGGGAGCAGTACTTC
TRBJ2-4	TRBV6-1	many	TRBD2	CATWRQAGGRNIQYF	TGTGCCACCTGGCGACAGGCGGGGGGGAGAAACATTCAGTACTTC
TRBJ2-7	TRBV30	few	TRBD2	CAWVRLRGGEQYF	TGTGCCTGGGTTCGACTCCGGGGGGGCGAGCAGTACTTC
TRBJ2-7	TRBV12-3/TRBV12-4	NA	NA	CASSLTYYEQYF	TGTGCCAGCAGCCTCACTTACTACGAGCAGTACTTC
TRBJ1-6	TRBV2	many	TRBD1	CASSRTGNSPLHF	TGTGCCAGCAGTCGGACAGGAAATTCACCCCTCCACTTT
TRBJ1-2	TRBV20-1	many	TRBD1	CSASTGQGIHYGYTF	TGCAGTGCTAGCACAGGACAGGGGATCCACTATGGCTACACCTTC
TRBJ1-1	TRBV11-1	NA	TRBD1	CASSFNRGEAFF	TGTGCCAGCAGCTTTAACAGGGGAGAAGCTTTCTTT
TRBJ1-2	TRBV20-1	many	NA	CSATQKHYGYTF	TGCAGTGCTACCCAAAAGCACTATGGCTACACCTTC
TRBJ1-1	TRBV6-1	NA	NA	CASIRVVNTEAFF	TGTGCCAGCATCAGGGTGGTGAACACTGAAGCTTTCTTT
TRBJ2-5	TRBV5-1	many	NA	CASSAGNTIQETQYF	TGCGCCAGCAGCGCCGGGAACACCATCCAAGAGACCCAGTACTTC
TRBJ2-2	TRBV7-9	NA	NA	CASSSLGTGVLFF	TGTGCCAGCAGCTCCCTGGGGACCGGGGTGCTGTTTTTT
TRBJ2-7	TRBV20-1	NA	NA	CSARINRVFPTYEQYF	TGCAGTGCTAGGATCAACCGGGTTTTCCCAACCTACGAGCAGTACTTC
TRBJ1-6	TRBV2	many	NA	CASRGGTLHF	TGTGCCAGCCGGGGAGGGACCCTCCACTTT
TRBJ1-2	TRBV5-1	NA	TRBD1	CASSGGRDSYGYTF	TGCGCCAGCAGCGGGGGCCGGGACAGCTATGGCTACACCTTC
TRBJ2-7	TRBV11-2	NA	NA	CASSSPGTQSAYEQYF	TGTGCCAGCAGCTCGCCCGGGACCCAAAGTGCCTACGAGCAGTACTTC
TRBJ2-7	TRBV5-8	many	TRBD2	CASSLILADYEQYF	TGTGCCAGCAGCTTGATTCTAGCGGACTACGAGCAGTACTTC
TRBJ1-5	TRBV12-3/TRBV12-4	NA	TRBD1	CASRSGTVLKEQPQRF	TGTGCCAGCAGGTCGGGGACAGTCTTAAAAGAGCAGCCCCAGCGTTTT
TRBJ1-2	TRBV12-3/TRBV12-4	NA	NA	CASRLTESGYTF	TGTGCCAGCAGACTCACAGAATCTGGCTACACCTTC